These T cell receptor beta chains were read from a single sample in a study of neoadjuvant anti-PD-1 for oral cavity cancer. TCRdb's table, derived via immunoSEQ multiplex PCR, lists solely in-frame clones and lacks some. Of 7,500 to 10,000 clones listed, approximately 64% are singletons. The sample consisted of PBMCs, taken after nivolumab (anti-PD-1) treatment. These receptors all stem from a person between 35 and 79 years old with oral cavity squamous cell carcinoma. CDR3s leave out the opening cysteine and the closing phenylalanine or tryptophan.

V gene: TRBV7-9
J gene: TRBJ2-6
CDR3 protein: ASSLGGAGANVLT

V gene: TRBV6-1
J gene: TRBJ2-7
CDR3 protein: ASSEAATGQEEQY

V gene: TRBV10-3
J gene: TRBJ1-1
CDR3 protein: AISDHRRGAEAF

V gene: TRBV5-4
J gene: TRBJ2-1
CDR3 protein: ASSLNAGLYNEQF

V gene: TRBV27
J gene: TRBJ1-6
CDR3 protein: ASSLSTGARGSPLH

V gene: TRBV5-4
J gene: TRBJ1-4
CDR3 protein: ASAQTGGSNEKLF

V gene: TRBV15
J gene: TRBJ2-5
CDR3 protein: ATSRGGQY

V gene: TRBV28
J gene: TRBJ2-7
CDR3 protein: ASGTRDIKPEQY

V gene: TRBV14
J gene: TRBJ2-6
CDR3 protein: ASSQVASTLSSGANVLT

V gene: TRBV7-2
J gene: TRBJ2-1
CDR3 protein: ASSLGGGRVYNEQF

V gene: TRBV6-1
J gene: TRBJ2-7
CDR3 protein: ASSEMYEQY

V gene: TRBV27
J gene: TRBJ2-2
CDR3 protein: ASSLSGGMTGELF

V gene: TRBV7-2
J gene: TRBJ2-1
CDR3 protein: ASSSSQLAGGLYNEQF

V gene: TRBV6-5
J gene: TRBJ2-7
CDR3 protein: ASSYSESFSYEQY

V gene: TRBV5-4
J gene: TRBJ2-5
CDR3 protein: ASSSERQETQY

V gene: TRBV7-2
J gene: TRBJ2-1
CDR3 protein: ASSPQRLAGHNEQF

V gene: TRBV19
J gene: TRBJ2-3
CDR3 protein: ASSFTGRALRGDTQY

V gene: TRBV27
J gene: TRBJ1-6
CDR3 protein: ASSFRTGVGSPLH

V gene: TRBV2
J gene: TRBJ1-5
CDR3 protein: ASSTGGLNQPQH

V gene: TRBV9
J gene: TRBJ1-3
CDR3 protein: ASSPFESSGNTIY

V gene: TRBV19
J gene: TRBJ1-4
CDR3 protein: ASSSKFEKLF

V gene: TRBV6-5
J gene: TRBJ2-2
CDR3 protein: ASSPTRTELF

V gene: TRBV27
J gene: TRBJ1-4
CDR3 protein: ASSPGPGQSNEKLF

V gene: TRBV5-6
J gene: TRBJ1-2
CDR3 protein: ASRRRGVGGYT

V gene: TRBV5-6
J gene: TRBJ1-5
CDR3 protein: ASSRTGGKSNQPQH

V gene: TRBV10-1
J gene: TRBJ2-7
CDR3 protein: ASSFNPTGTEQY

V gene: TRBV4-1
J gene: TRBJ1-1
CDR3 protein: ASSQVDLGFRTEAF

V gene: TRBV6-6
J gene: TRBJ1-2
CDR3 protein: ASSQGGGNYGYT

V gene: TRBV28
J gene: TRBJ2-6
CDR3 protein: ATVGGEGSGANVLT

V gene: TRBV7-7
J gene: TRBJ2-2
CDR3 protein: ASSLGGADTGELF

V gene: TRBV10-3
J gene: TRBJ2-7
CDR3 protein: AISESGPASYEQY

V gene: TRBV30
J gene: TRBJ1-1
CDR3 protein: AWSLGQANTEAF

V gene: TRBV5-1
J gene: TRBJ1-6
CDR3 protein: ASSNAGFDSPLH

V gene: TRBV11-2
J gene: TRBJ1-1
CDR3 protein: ASSLVAGVGTEAF

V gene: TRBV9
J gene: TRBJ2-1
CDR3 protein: ASSVASGDNEQF

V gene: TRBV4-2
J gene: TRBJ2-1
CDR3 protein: ASSQDRASKGNEQF

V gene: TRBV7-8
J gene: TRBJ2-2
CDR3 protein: ASRLLAQAGTGELF

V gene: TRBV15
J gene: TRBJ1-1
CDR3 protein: ATSRDQGEAAF

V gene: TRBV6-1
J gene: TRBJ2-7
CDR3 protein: ASSTPQDIPYEQY

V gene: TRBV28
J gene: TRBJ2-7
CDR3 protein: ASKTFPGTAQLSSYEQY

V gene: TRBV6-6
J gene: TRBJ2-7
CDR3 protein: ASTSPGTSYEQY

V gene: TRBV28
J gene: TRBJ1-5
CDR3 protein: ASSLVSNQPQH

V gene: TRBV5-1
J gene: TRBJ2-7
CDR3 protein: ASSPGTGVVFYEQY

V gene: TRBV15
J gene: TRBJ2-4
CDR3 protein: ATSRDVVLAKNIQY

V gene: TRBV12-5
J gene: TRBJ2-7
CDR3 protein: ASGFNSYEQY

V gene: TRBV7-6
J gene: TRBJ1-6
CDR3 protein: ASSLGGLGSPLH

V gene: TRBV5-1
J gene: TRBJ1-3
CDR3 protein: ASSLDAGSPSGNTIY

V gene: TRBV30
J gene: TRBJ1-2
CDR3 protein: AWRPVGPNYGYT

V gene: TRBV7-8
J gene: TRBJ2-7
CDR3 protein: ASSLGGGGAYEQY

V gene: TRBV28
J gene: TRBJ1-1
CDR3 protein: ASRIGGVEGRTEAF

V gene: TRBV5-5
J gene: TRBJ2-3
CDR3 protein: ASSYRSTDTQY

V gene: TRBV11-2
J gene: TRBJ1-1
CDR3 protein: ASSSRAREAF

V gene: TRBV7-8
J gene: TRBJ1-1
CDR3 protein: ASSSQGGNTEAF

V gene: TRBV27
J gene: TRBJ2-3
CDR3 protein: ASSSPAGSQGDTQY

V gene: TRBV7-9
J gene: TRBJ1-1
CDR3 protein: ASSLLNTEAF

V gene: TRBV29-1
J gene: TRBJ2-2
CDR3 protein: SAQGWDTGELF

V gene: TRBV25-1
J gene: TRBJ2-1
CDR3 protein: ASSEGADSSYNEQF

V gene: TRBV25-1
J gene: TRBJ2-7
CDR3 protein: ASRAPGERAGEQY